A single TCR beta chain is shown here with its context. This clonotype was observed a few times. What this receptor recognizes is not known. Base quality data are lacking; no much larger clone is found one base away. This sample is part of a study of T-cell reconstitution after alpha-beta-depleted transplantation in children (dated by TCRdb to between 2015 and 2016). Broadly, across the study: The study quantitatively tracked T-cell immune reconstitution after TCRalphabeta/CD19-depleted allogeneic hematopoietic cell transplantation in children using TCR repertoire profiling. The full study reports these points: In some patients, the high TCRbeta diversity seen at day 60 was put down to recipient T cells and intrathymic progenitors that had survived conditioning. Hyperexpanded clone frequencies declined over subsequent months; after one year, T-cell counts and TCRbeta diversity were mostly attributed to newly produced T cells. About two months after transplant, the apparently early recovery of alphabetaT-cell counts reportedly depended on just several hundred clones that had expanded rapidly and came from non-depleted graft cells.

The sample's treatment or condition, from its label and the paper: allogeneic hematopoietic cell transplantation with graft depleted of TCRalphabeta T cells and CD19 B cells. TCRalphabeta/CD19-depleted allogeneic hematopoietic cell grafts were given to the transplant recipients, all of whom were children. The CDR3 runs 14 residues from the cysteine to the phenylalanine. Only CDR3 DNA remains: 42 bases, in frame from the first base. The germline ends are 15 bases apart after V is trimmed by 10 bases and J by 2 bases. CDR1 MDHEN and CDR2 SYDVKM are derived from the germline V gene. Receptor libraries were prepared by PCR. Sequenced using an Illumina HiSeq 2500. To normalize quantification of the TCRbeta repertoire, the TCR libraries were built with molecular barcoding that relied on unique molecular identifiers. The raw public reads went through TCRdb reprocessing: fastp at Q25, MiXCR clone calling, in-frame beta chains kept. Rows are combined by CDR3 protein, so each entry shows the most common genes and DNA. In all, the sample holds around 490,000 distinct CDR3 sequences, and roughly 11% of those were seen once. The leading ten clones occupy 14% of the sample.

The source of this sequence is a female patient aged 2-10 years who had a stem cell transplant for aplastic anemia, so the T cells may come from the graft donor. The V gene is TRBV28 and the J gene is TRBJ2-1; the D gene cannot be resolved reliably. Sequences were derived from PBMCs, mostly from graft donor cells, sampled 180 days after TCRalphabeta/CD19-depleted stem cell transplant. The CDR3 region has the sequence CATRGELAYNEQFF. In nucleotide form, the sequence is TGTGCCACCCGCGGAGAGTTAGCCTACAATGAGCAGTTCTTC.